These 17 T cell receptor beta chains came from one sample sequenced in a study of beta chain features in type 1 diabetes. Reverse transcription of all isolated RNA meant that expressed TCRB transcripts were sequenced. Using immunoSEQ multiplex PCR, the repertoire was profiled, and TCRdb retains in-frame clones only, with some absent. The profile shows around 160,000 clones, 8% to 8.5% of them singletons. Study-wide findings and caveats: Shortening of TCRB CDR3s, moderate but significant, appeared in all four CD4+ subsets of Type 1 diabetes patients.

These receptors have no known antigen. Sequenced: central memory CD4+ T cells from blood. The source is a woman between 18 and 30 years old with type 1 diabetes.

This clone has at least ten counts. The CDR3 DNA reads as TGCAGCGTTGCACAGGGGCTGTCTGGAAACACCATATATTTT. Protein product: CSVAQGLSGNTIYF. The chain combines TRBV29-1 with TRBJ1-3, with TRBD1 matching 7 bases. Trimming at V came to 4 bases and at J to 1 base, leaving 4 bases not matched to a gene. Germline V gives CDR1 SQVTM, CDR2 ANQGSEA. This CDR3 is 14 amino acids long.

Concerning this clone itself: The identical CDR3 is also encoded by other nucleotide sequences in the sample. The chain employs TRBV19 and TRBJ2-5; 10 positions match TRBD2. In germline, CDR1 is LNHDA, CDR2 SQIVND (reference sequence). V was pared by 1 base and J by 1 base, with 0 bases of the junction left unmatched. CDR3 length equals 15 residues. The CDR3 is CASSIGLAGQETQYF. For the CDR3, the DNA is TGTGCCAGTAGTATAGGACTAGCGGGCCAAGAGACCCAGTACTTC.

This clone has at least ten counts. This sequence joins TRBV4-3 and TRBJ2-1; D uncertain. The CDR3 is 12 amino acids. With 0 bases removed from V and 9 bases from J, the gap between germline ends came to 6 bases. Germline lookup yields CDR1 LGHNA and CDR2 YSLEER. The CDR3 bases are TGCGCCAGCAGCCAAGATTGGAGTGAGCAGTTCTTC. It yields the protein CASSQDWSEQFF.

This clone has just a few counts. Within the sample, other DNA sequences also encode this same CDR3. The chain uses TRBV28 and TRBJ2-7; D call uncertain. Trimming stripped 5 bases from V and 0 bases from J, with 5 bases between. The CDR3 is 12 amino acids. In germline, CDR1 is MDHEN, CDR2 SYDVKM. CDR3 sequence: CASSPDSYEQYF. CDR3 sequence (DNA): TGTGCCAGCAGTCCAGACTCCTACGAGCAGTACTTC.

This clone was seen a few times. This chain uses TRBV19 with TRBJ1-2; 7 bases are shared with TRBD1. The CDR3 spans 14 residues. V shed 1 base and J 2 bases; nucleotides not matched to a gene: 1. Germline V gene data show CDR1 as LNHDA and CDR2 as SQIVND (reference sequence). The CDR3 is CASSIAQGNYGYTF. CDR3 DNA: TGTGCCAGTAGTATAGCACAGGGGAACTATGGCTACACCTTC.

V is TRBV6-5 and J is TRBJ2-5, with 7 bases aligning to TRBD1. V was clipped by 5 bases and J by 5 bases; unmatched bases: 11. Per the germline V gene, CDR1 is MNHEY and CDR2 is SVGAGI. CDR3 length: 15 amino acids. CDR3 DNA sequence: TGTGCCAGCAGTCGAGGGGGCATGGCTGGGGAGACCCAGTACTTC. As protein: CASSRGGMAGETQYF.

The V and J genes are TRBV6-1 and TRBJ2-7; 7 bases agree with TRBD2. The V segment lost 3 bases and the J segment 3 bases; nucleotides outside the gene matches: 8. The CDR3 runs to 15 residues. Germline CDR1 MNHNS, CDR2 SASEGT. Here the CDR3 reads CASSEAGVGGYEQYF. The CDR3 DNA reads TGTGCCAGCAGTGAGGCGGGAGTGGGGGGCTACGAGCAGTACTTC.

The chain is built from TRBV6-5 and TRBJ1-4; D is possibly TRBD1 (5 bases). This CDR3 region has 14 residues. CDR1 and CDR2 (germline): MNHEY, SVGAGI. The germline V and J ends were trimmed by 7 bases and 3 bases, with 12 bases remaining between them. The CDR3 coding sequence is TGTGCCAGCAAGGAGGGGTGGGCTAATGAAAAACTGTTTTTT. Protein product: CASKEGWANEKLFF.

As regards this clone: In the same sample, other DNA sequences code for this CDR3. V usage is TRBV28 and J usage is TRBJ2-7; D is unresolved. Trimming shortened V by 3 bases and J by 4 bases, and 7 bases separated the two germline ends. This CDR3 region has 12 residues. Looked up from germline, CDR1 is MDHEN and CDR2 is SYDVKM. The CDR3 nucleotides are TGTGCCAGCAGTTTGAGTCGGTACGAGCAGTACTTC. This sequence encodes CASSLSRYEQYF.

This clone was counted between two and nine times. CDR3 sequence reads: CASSPSPGQFEAFF. For the CDR3, the DNA is TGCGCCAGCAGCCCCTCACCCGGACAGTTTGAAGCTTTCTTT. V gene TRBV5-1 combines with J gene TRBJ1-1; maybe TRBD1 (6 bases). V was trimmed by 4 bases and J by 7 bases, leaving 17 bases between them. Per the germline V gene, CDR1 is SGHRS and CDR2 is YFSETQ. The CDR3 has 14 residues.

This clone came up a few times. This same CDR3 is encoded by further DNA sequences in the sample. This chain uses TRBV11-2 with TRBJ2-7; TRBD1 agrees at 9 bases. The CDR3 is 14 amino acids. Looked up from germline, CDR1 is SGHAT and CDR2 is FQNNGV. Unmatched junction bases numbered 5, after V lost 5 bases and J lost 3 bases. CDR3 region: CASSPGQGGYEQYF. For the CDR3, the DNA is TGTGCCAGCAGCCCGGGACAGGGTGGCTACGAGCAGTACTTC.

The chain links TRBV29-1 to TRBJ1-5; 9 nucleotides match TRBD1. The CDR3 runs to 14 residues. Germline assignment: CDR1 SQVTM and CDR2 ANQGSEA. V lost 3 bases to trimming and J lost 5 bases; unmatched junction nucleotides: 5. DNA for the CDR3: TGCAGCGTTGACGTGGGACAGGGTGATCAGCCCCAGCATTTT. Translated, it gives CSVDVGQGDQPQHF.

This clone was found a few times. The rearrangement uses TRBV28 and TRBJ2-7, with D maybe TRBD2 (6 bases). The germline V gene encodes CDR1 MDHEN and CDR2 SYDVKM. The ends were cut back, 3 bases at V and 3 bases at J, with 12 bases in the middle. CDR3 length: 14 residues. This CDR3 is CASSFAPSDYEQYF. For the CDR3, the DNA is TGTGCCAGCAGTTTCGCCCCTAGCGACTACGAGCAGTACTTC. The full variable domain, with the rest looked up from reference TRBV28 and TRBJ2-7, is DVKVTQSSRYLVKRTGEKVFLECVQDMDHENMFWYRQDPGLGLRLIYFSYDVKMKEKGDIPEGYSVSREKKERFSLILESASTNQTSMYLCASSFAPSDYEQYFGPGTRLTVT.

This sequence joins TRBV5-8 and TRBJ2-3; the D gene is possibly TRBD1 (5 bases). Germline loops: CDR1 SGHTS, CDR2 YDEGEE. The CDR3 loop spans 13 amino acids. Between the trimmed V and J ends, which lost 5 bases and 4 bases, there was a span of 11 bases. The CDR3 protein is CASRNTGADTQYF. CDR3 DNA: TGTGCCAGCAGAAACACAGGAGCAGATACGCAGTATTTT.

This clone was seen more than once but under ten times. The chain carries TRBV5-5 and TRBJ2-4; 7 positions match TRBD1. J lost 7 bases, V lost 6 bases, and 13 bases had no gene match. CDR3 length: 15 amino acids. Germline lookup yields CDR1 SGHKS and CDR2 YYEKEE (reference sequence). For the CDR3, the DNA is TGTGCCAGCACCCAAATCGACAGGGACCTTAACATTCAGTACTTC. It yields the protein CASTQIDRDLNIQYF. Full variable domain (outside the CDR3, taken from reference TRBV5-5 and TRBJ2-4): DAGVTQSPTHLIKTRGQQVTLRCSPISGHKSVSWYQQVLGQGPQFIFQYYEKEERGRGNFPDRFSARQFPNYSSELNVNALLLGDSALYLCASTQIDRDLNIQYFGAGTRLSVL.

This clone was counted only a few times. The chain uses TRBV7-2 and TRBJ1-1; TRBD1 might be the D (6 bases). Trimming left V 1 base short and J 1 base short, with 7 bases between. Germline V gene sequence: CDR1 SGHTA, CDR2 FQGNSA. The CDR3 is made up of 14 amino acids. This CDR3 is CASSLGQENTEAFF. CDR3 nucleotides: TGTGCCAGCAGCTTAGGACAGGAGAACACTGAAGCTTTCTTT. The complete variable domain, with remaining parts taken from reference TRBV7-2 and TRBJ1-1, reads GAGVSQSPSNKVTEKGKDVELRCDPISGHTALYWYRQSLGQGLEFLIYFQGNSAPDKSGLPSDRFSAERTGGSVSTLTIQRTQQEDSAVYLCASSLGQENTEAFFGQGTRLTVV.

The V call is TRBV4-3, the J call TRBJ2-2; perhaps TRBD2 as D (6 bases). Deletions cut 5 bases from V and 6 bases from J, with 13 bases between. CDR3 size: 14 residues. Germline assignment: CDR1 LGHNA and CDR2 YSLEER. The CDR3 bases are TGCGCCAGCAGCTCGGGAGTCCCCCCCGGGGAGCTGTTTTTT. As protein: CASSSGVPPGELFF.